Below, 10 T cell receptor beta chains from the same sample are listed, as sequenced in a study of cytomegalovirus exposure and HLA in healthy donors. Repertoires were generated with immunoSEQ multiplex PCR, while TCRdb's copy carries only in-frame clones and drops some. The sample yields approximately 150,000 clones, about nine tenths seen once. The sequencing sample was made of PBMCs. These TCRs come from a man aged 18 to 35 in good health and CMV-seropositive.

The V call is TRBV30, the J call TRBJ2-7; 8 bases line up with TRBD1. V dropped 8 bases and J dropped 4; count of bases not matched to a gene: 16. This CDR3 has 15 amino acids. Germline V gene data show CDR1 as GTSNPN and CDR2 as SVGIG (reference sequence). The DNA of the CDR3 is TGTGCCGGAACTTTGCCACAGGGGGTAAGGTACGAGCAGTACTTC. Translating gives CAGTLPQGVRYEQYF.

The gene calls are TRBV4-1 and TRBJ2-7; D is possibly TRBD1 (5 bases). The germline V gene has CDR1 MGHRA and CDR2 YSYEKL. Trimming left V 1 base short and J 3 bases short, with 10 bases between. The CDR3 covers 14 residues. The CDR3 coding sequence is TGCGCCAGCAGCCAAGGACAGATTTTCTACGAGCAGTACTTC. It is translated as CASSQGQIFYEQYF.

This chain connects TRBV7-2 to TRBJ2-7; maybe TRBD1 (5 bases). The CDR3 loop spans 15 amino acids. CDR1 and CDR2 from the germline V gene are SGHTA and FQGNSA. V lost 5 bases to trimming and J lost 2 bases, with 16 bases between them. The CDR3, as DNA: TGTGCCAGCAGCCAGGGAATCCTAGGAACCTACGAGCAGTACTTC. It translates to CASSQGILGTYEQYF.

This clone appeared once. CDR3 sequence: CASSSLGQVTDTQYF. CDR3 nucleotides: TGCGCCAGCAGCTCCCTGGGACAGGTCACAGATACGCAGTATTTT. J is TRBJ2-3 and V is TRBV5-1; 8 positions match TRBD1. This CDR3 is 15 amino acids long. Losses at the gene ends were 3 bases for V and 2 bases for J; bases not matched to a gene: 5. Germline CDR1 and CDR2: SGHRS and YFSETQ. Drawing the rest from reference TRBV5-1 and TRBJ2-3, the complete variable domain is KAGVTQTPRYLIKTRGQQVTLSCSPISGHRSVSWYQQTPGQGLQFLFEYFSETQRNKGNFPGRFSGRQFSNSRSEMNVSTLELGDSALYLCASSSLGQVTDTQYFGPGTRLTVL.

The rearrangement uses TRBV30 and TRBJ1-2; D might be TRBD1 (5 bases). Germline CDR1 GTSNPN, CDR2 SVGIG (reference sequence). V lost 0 bases, J lost 7 bases, and 9 bases lay in between. The CDR3 has 12 residues. Here the CDR3 DNA reads TGTGCCTGGAGTGTTGGGGCTCGTGGCTACACCTTC. Its translation: CAWSVGARGYTF.

The chain couples TRBV7-9 to TRBJ2-3; TRBD2 is a possible D gene (5 bases). Germline V lookup: CDR1 SEHNR, CDR2 FQNEAQ (reference sequence). V lost 5 bases and J 0 bases, leaving 15 bases between the germline ends. This CDR3 is 16 amino acids long. CDR3 in amino acids: CASSPRAGLSTDTQYF. In nucleotides, the CDR3 is TGTGCCAGCAGCCCCCGGGCGGGCTTGAGCACAGATACGCAGTATTTT.

The chain is built from TRBV9 and TRBJ2-1; TRBD2 aligns across 7 bases. This CDR3 contains 17 residues. Germline V gene sequence: CDR1 SGDLS, CDR2 YYNGEE. The V segment lost 0 bases and the J segment 0 bases; nucleotides outside the gene matches: 6. Written as DNA, the CDR3 is TGTGCCAGCAGCGTAGGGCTAGCGGCCAACTCCTACAATGAGCAGTTCTTC. As protein: CASSVGLAANSYNEQFF.

This rearrangement joins TRBV4-1 to TRBJ2-1; TRBD1 agrees at 9 bases. The CDR3 has 16 amino acids. Per the germline V gene, CDR1 is MGHRA and CDR2 is YSYEKL. The J segment lost 5 bases and the V segment lost 0 bases, leaving 5 bases of the junction unmatched. CDR3 nucleotide sequence: TGCGCCAGCAGCCAAGATGCGTGGACAGGGGACAATGAGCAGTTCTTC. Translating gives CASSQDAWTGDNEQFF.

This chain joins TRBV27 and TRBJ2-7, with D possibly being TRBD1 (5 bases). Trimming left V 3 bases short and J 6 bases short, with 15 bases between. The CDR3 loop spans 14 amino acids. Germline lookup yields CDR1 MNHEY and CDR2 SMNVEV (reference sequence). The CDR3 nucleotides read TGTGCCAGCAGTTTCAGCCAGGGTGTGGTCGAGCAGTACTTC. It specifies CASSFSQGVVEQYF.

This chain uses TRBV29-1 with TRBJ2-3; 8 bases are a match to TRBD2. Germline V CDR1 and CDR2: SQVTM, ANQGSEA. The CDR3 totals 13 residues. V lost 7 bases and J lost 1; bases outside the gene matches: 4. This CDR3 is CSAPGLGTDTQYF. The CDR3 nucleotides are TGCAGCGCTCCGGGACTAGGCACAGATACGCAGTATTTT.